One TCR beta chain is described in this entry. The data were obtained in a study of breast tumors, draining lymph nodes, adjacent tissues. Germline values: CDR1 SEHNR, CDR2 FQNEAQ (reference sequence). J lost 6 bases, V lost 1 base, and 14 bases had no gene match. The CDR3 has 17 residues. TCRdb re-analysed the multiplex PCR reads in MiXCR, keeping a single row per CDR3 protein. Among 20,000 to 25,000 distinct CDR3 sequences listed, around two thirds were seen once. This clonotype was sampled from a female donor with breast cancer. Some clones in this sample may be carry-over from other donors' samples. The gene calls are TRBV7-9 and TRBJ1-2; 7 nucleotides line up with TRBD1. Sample: tumor-adjacent breast tissue. The CDR3 DNA is TGTGCCAGCAGCTTAGGGGCGTCGGGGGCAGGGGGGCATGGCTACACCTTC. Protein: CASSLGASGAGGHGYTF.